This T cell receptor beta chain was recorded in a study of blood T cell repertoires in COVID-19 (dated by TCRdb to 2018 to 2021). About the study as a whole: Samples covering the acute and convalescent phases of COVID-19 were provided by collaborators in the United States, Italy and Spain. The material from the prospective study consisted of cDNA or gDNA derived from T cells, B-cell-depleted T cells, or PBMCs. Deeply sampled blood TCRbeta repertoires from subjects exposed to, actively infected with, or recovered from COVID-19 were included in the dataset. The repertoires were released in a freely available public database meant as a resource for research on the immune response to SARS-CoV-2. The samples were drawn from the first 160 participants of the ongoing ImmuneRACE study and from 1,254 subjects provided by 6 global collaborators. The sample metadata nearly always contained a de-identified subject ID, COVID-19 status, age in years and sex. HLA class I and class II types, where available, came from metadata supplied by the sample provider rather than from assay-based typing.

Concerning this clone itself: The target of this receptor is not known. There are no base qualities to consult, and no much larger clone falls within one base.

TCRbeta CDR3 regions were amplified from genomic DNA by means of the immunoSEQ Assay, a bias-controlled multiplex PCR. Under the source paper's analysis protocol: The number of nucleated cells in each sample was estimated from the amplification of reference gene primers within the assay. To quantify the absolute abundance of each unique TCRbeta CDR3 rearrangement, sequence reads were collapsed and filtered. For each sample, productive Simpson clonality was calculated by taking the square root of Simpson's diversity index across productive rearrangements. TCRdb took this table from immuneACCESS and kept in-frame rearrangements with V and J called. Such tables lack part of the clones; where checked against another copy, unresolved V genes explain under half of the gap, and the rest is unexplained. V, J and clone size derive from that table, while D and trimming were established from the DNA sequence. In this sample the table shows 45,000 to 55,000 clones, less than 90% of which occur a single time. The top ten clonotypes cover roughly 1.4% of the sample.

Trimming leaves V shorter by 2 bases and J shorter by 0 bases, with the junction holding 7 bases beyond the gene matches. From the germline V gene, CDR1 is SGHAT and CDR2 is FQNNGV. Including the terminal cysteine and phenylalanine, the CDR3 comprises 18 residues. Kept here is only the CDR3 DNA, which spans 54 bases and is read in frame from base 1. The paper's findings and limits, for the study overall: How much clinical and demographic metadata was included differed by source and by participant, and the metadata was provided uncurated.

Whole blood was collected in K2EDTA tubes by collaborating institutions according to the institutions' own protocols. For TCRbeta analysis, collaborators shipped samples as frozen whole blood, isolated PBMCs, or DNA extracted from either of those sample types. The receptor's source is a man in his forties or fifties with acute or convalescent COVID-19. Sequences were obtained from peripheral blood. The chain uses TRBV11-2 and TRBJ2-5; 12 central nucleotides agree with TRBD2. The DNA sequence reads TGTGCCAGCAGCTTATGGGGCGGGACTAGCGGGTACCAAGAGACCCAGTACTTC. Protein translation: CASSLWGGTSGYQETQYF.